The 17 T cell receptor beta chains in this list originate from one sample, sequenced in a study of OX40 agonist ivuxolimab in advanced cancers. Method: immunoSEQ multiplex PCR; TCRdb's copy keeps in-frame clones and lacks some. The sample shows roughly 69,000 clones, around 87% of them seen only once. The sequenced sample was CD4+ or CD8+ T cells sorted from blood, obtained in a trial of the OX40 agonist ivuxolimab. These receptors were obtained from an adult with an advanced solid tumor such as melanoma, head and neck, liver or kidney cancer.

The rearrangement uses TRBV7-2 and TRBJ2-3; D assignment may be TRBD1 or TRBD2 (5 bases each). CDR1 SGHTA and CDR2 FQGNSA come from the germline V gene. With 5 bases removed from V and 1 base from J, the gap between germline ends came to 13 bases. The CDR3 totals 15 residues. The CDR3 sequence: CASSEGPLGTDTQYF. CDR3 in DNA: TGTGCCAGCAGCGAGGGGCCGCTAGGCACAGATACGCAGTATTTT.

The chain has TRBV14 and TRBJ2-2, with D possibly TRBD2 on 5 matching bases. Deletions cut 0 bases from V and 10 bases from J, with 9 bases between. This CDR3 has 13 amino acids. Germline CDR1 and CDR2: SGHDN and FVKESK. The CDR3 DNA reads as TGTGCCAGCAGCCAAGATACGGGGTCGGAGCTGTTTTTT. Its translation is CASSQDTGSELFF.

The chain recombines TRBV11-2 with TRBJ1-6; 10 bases match TRBD1. In germline, CDR1 is SGHAT, CDR2 FQNNGV. The CDR3 runs to 17 residues. V shed 2 bases, J shed 6 bases, and the junction held 7 bases outside the gene matches. CDR3 nucleotides: TGTGCCAGCAGCTTACGTTTAAGGACAGGGGGTAATTCACCCCTCCACTTT. Its translation: CASSLRLRTGGNSPLHF.

The CDR3 DNA reads as TGCGCCAGCAGCGTTACGGAGACAGAGAACACTGAAGCTTTCTTT. Translated: CASSVTETENTEAFF. The chain recombines TRBV4-1 with TRBJ1-1, with a weak D call TRBD1 (5 bases). The CDR3 extends over 15 amino acids. The germline V gene has CDR1 MGHRA and CDR2 YSYEKL. With 5 bases removed from V and 1 base from J, the gap between germline ends came to 14 bases.

The chain has TRBV7-2 and TRBJ2-1; 7 bases match TRBD2. The CDR3 sequence is 15 residues long. V shed 6 bases, J shed 7 bases, and the junction held 12 bases outside the gene matches. The germline CDR1 and CDR2 sequences are SGHTA and FQGNSA. In DNA, the CDR3 is TGTGCCAGCAGTTGGGCCAGCGGGGACTTTAATGAGCAGTTCTTC. Protein sequence: CASSWASGDFNEQFF.

This chain joins TRBV28 and TRBJ2-1, with TRBD2 identical over 7 bases. With 2 bases clipped from V and 2 bases from J, the junction kept 6 bases outside the gene matches. Germline CDR1 reads MDHEN; CDR2 reads SYDVKM. The CDR3 is 16 amino acids. The CDR3 here is CASSLVLAGTYNEQFF. The CDR3 DNA sequence: TGTGCCAGCAGTTTAGTGTTAGCGGGTACCTACAATGAGCAGTTCTTC.

The chain uses TRBV5-1 and TRBJ2-3; TRBD1 aligns across 7 bases. The germline V gene has CDR1 SGHRS and CDR2 YFSETQ. The CDR3 sequence is 16 residues long. J was trimmed by 1 base and V by 4 bases; bases with no gene match: 9. The CDR3 protein is CASSIPTGVGTDTQYF. CDR3 nucleotide sequence: TGCGCCAGCAGCATTCCAACAGGGGTGGGCACAGATACGCAGTATTTT.

This sequence joins TRBV5-1 and TRBJ2-3; D unresolved. Per the germline V gene, CDR1 is SGHRS and CDR2 is YFSETQ. Trimming removed 0 bases from V and 6 bases from J, with 5 bases in between. There are 12 residues in the CDR3. The CDR3 DNA is TGCGCCAGCAGCTTGGCGCAGGATACGCAGTATTTT. It yields the protein CASSLAQDTQYF.

A few counts support this clone. The CDR3 reads CASRPIGQGATDTQYF. CDR3 in DNA: TGTGCCAGCAGGCCTATAGGACAGGGGGCAACAGATACGCAGTATTTT. The chain links TRBV27 to TRBJ2-3; 11 bases match TRBD1. After removal of 6 bases from V and 3 bases from J, the junction contained 8 bases not matched to a gene. Germline CDR1 reads MNHEY; CDR2 reads SMNVEV (reference sequence). The CDR3 is made up of 16 amino acids.

J is TRBJ1-2 and V is TRBV6-1; TRBD1 matches at 9 bases. The germline CDR1 and CDR2 sequences are MNHNS and SASEGT. J was trimmed by 2 bases and V by 7 bases; bases with no gene match: 8. This CDR3 spans 15 amino acids. CDR3 DNA sequence: TGTGCCAGCACCCCTGGACAGGGGATAAACTATGGCTACACCTTC. This codes for CASTPGQGINYGYTF.

The V gene is TRBV7-7, the J gene TRBJ2-3; 8 bases line up with TRBD2. The CDR3 covers 14 residues. V trimming: 5 bases; J trimming: 5 bases; junction bases outside the gene matches: 6. CDR1 SSHAT and CDR2 FNYEAQ come from the germline V gene (reference sequence). The DNA for the CDR3 is TGTGCCAGCAGCCCAGGACTAGCCGGAGATACGCAGTATTTT. Translation gives CASSPGLAGDTQYF.

The rearrangement uses TRBV19 and TRBJ1-4; D perhaps matches TRBD1 (6 bases). The V and J ends lost 5 bases and 7 bases respectively, with 17 bases between them. Per germline, CDR1 LNHDA and CDR2 SQIVND (reference sequence). The CDR3 sequence is 15 residues long. The CDR3 nucleotides are TGTGCCAGTAGTTCTACAGGGCTTGATAGTGAAAAACTGTTTTTT. Translated, it gives CASSSTGLDSEKLFF.

The J gene is TRBJ2-5, the V gene TRBV30, with 7 bases fitting TRBD2. V was clipped by 4 bases and J by 5 bases; unmatched bases: 13. There are 15 residues in the CDR3. Germline V gene data show CDR1 as GTSNPN and CDR2 as SVGIG (reference sequence). For the CDR3, the DNA is TGTGCCTGGAAAGTAGCGGGCACCCCGACGGAGACCCAGTACTTC. Amino acids: CAWKVAGTPTETQYF.

The chain employs TRBV11-2 and TRBJ2-1; TRBD2 might be the D (7 bases). The CDR3 contains 16 residues. V was cut by 3 bases and J by 3 bases, with 15 bases left in between. Germline assignment: CDR1 SGHAT and CDR2 FQNNGV. The CDR3 spells CASSFDRGGDYNEQFF. CDR3 DNA sequence: TGTGCCAGCAGCTTTGATCGAGGGGGGGACTACAATGAGCAGTTCTTC.

The V call is TRBV5-4, the J call TRBJ2-5; TRBD1 matches at 9 bases. The V segment lost 3 bases and the J segment 6 bases; nucleotides outside the gene matches: 9. Germline V gene sequence: CDR1 SGHNT, CDR2 YYREEE (reference sequence). This CDR3 spans 15 amino acids. The CDR3 region is CASSSPGQGMQTQYF. CDR3 nucleotide sequence: TGTGCCAGCAGCTCACCCGGACAGGGGATGCAGACCCAGTACTTC.

The chain links TRBV19 to TRBJ2-3; TRBD2 matches at 8 bases. This CDR3 region has 17 residues. Germline V CDR1 and CDR2: LNHDA, SQIVND (reference sequence). Trimming took 4 bases from V and 0 from J; bases not matched to a gene: 9. CDR3: CASSTPRRGVSTDTQYF. In DNA, the CDR3 is TGTGCCAGTAGTACCCCTCGGCGGGGGGTAAGCACAGATACGCAGTATTTT.

The chain joins TRBV7-2 to TRBJ1-2; D not resolved. This CDR3 region has 14 residues. The V and J ends lost 0 bases and 3 bases respectively, with 8 bases between them. Germline V CDR1 and CDR2: SGHTA, FQGNSA. The CDR3 reads CASSLAHGHYGYTF. In DNA form, the CDR3 reads TGTGCCAGCAGCTTAGCGCATGGTCACTATGGCTACACCTTC.